The next 3 T cell receptor beta chains were all read from a single sample in a study of early T cells in non-severe SARS-CoV-2 infection. TCRdb reanalysed the 5' RACE reads using MiXCR and keeps one entry per CDR3 protein. The sample has more than 60,000 distinct CDR3 sequences, under 15% seen once. The source material was whole blood, sampled at baseline. These receptors were taken from an adult who was a healthcare worker with PCR-confirmed SARS-CoV-2 infection or an uninfected control (not recorded which).

The table lists this clonotype with a few counts. The chain employs TRBV7-8 and TRBJ2-3; no definite D call. The length of the CDR3 is 13 residues. V dropped 2 bases and J dropped 9 bases, with 12 bases sitting between them. Germline V lookup: CDR1 SGHVS, CDR2 FQNEAQ. The CDR3 DNA reads TGTGCCAGCAGCTTACCCGGGCTGTTAACGCAGTATTTT. This translates into CASSLPGLLTQYF.

This clonotype occurred a few times. The V and J genes are TRBV4-2 and TRBJ1-4; D is possibly TRBD1 (5 bases). The CDR3 runs to 15 residues. Trimming shortened V by 2 bases and J by 7 bases, and 14 bases separated the two germline ends. Per the germline V gene, CDR1 is LGHNA and CDR2 is YNFKEQ. The CDR3 protein is CASSQQDKSPEKLFF. DNA for the CDR3: TGTGCCAGCAGCCAACAGGACAAGTCCCCTGAAAAACTGTTTTTT.

The V and J genes are TRBV14 and TRBJ2-1; tentatively, D is TRBD2 (6 bases). The germline CDR1 and CDR2 sequences are SGHDN and FVKESK. The CDR3 totals 11 residues. With 1 base removed from V and 14 bases from J, the gap between germline ends came to 9 bases. CDR3 nucleotides: TGTGCCAGCAGCCAAGGGGCGGGGAAGTTCTTC. It codes for CASSQGAGKFF.